Below, one TCR beta chain is given with its context. The germline CDR1 and CDR2 sequences are MNHEY and SVGAGI. This CDR3 comprises 13 residues. Germline trimming cut 7 bases from V and 1 base from J; bases unmatched to any gene: 2. The data were taken from a study of blood T cell repertoires in COVID-19. Study background: Both acute and convalescent COVID-19 samples were obtained from the United States, Italy and Spain. PBMCs, B-cell-depleted T cells, or T cells were the source of the cDNA or gDNA that made up the material.

Authors' analysis steps: Amplified reference gene primers provided the basis for estimating nucleated cell counts. The method was immunoSEQ multiplex PCR; TCRdb's version includes in-frame clones alone and lacks a portion of them. V and J calls plus clone size are reproduced from that table; the DNA served to infer D and trimming. The sample comprises about 94,000 clones, roughly 91% of which are singletons, and 4.5% to 6% rests with the top ten. The chain employs TRBV6-5 and TRBJ2-5; 8 bases are shared with TRBD2. This clonotype originated in a woman aged 80 or over with acute or convalescent COVID-19. The sequenced sample was peripheral blood. The CDR3 sequence is CASIGRGQETQYF. The CDR3 DNA follows: TGTGCCAGCATCGGGAGGGGCCAAGAGACCCAGTACTTC.